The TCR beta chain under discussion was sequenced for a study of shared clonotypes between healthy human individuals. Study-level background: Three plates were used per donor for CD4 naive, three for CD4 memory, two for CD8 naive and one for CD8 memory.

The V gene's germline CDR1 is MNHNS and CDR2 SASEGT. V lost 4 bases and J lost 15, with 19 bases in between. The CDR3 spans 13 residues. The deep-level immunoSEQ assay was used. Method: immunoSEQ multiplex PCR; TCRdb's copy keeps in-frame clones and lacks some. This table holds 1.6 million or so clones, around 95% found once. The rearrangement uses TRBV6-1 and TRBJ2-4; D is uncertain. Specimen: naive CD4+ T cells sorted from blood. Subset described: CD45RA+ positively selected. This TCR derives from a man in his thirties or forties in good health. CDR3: CASSGAQQYVRYF. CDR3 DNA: TGTGCCAGCAGTGGAGCTCAGCAATATGTACGGTACTTC.